What follows are 13 T cell receptor beta chains derived from one specimen sequenced in a study of beta chain features in type 1 diabetes. Expressed TCRB transcripts were sequenced after all isolated RNA was converted to cDNA. Here immunoSEQ multiplex PCR was the method, and the copy in TCRdb shows in-frame clones only, minus some. The sample has roughly 610,000 clones, 15% to 17% seen once. Sequenced input: naive CD4+ T cells from blood. The receptors derive from a man younger than 30 in good health.

This chain joins TRBV9 and TRBJ1-2; D gene ambiguous. The CDR3 is 14 residues long. Trimming stripped 0 bases from V and 7 bases from J, with 13 bases between. The germline gives CDR1 SGDLS, CDR2 YYNGEE. CDR3 nucleotide sequence: TGTGCCAGCAGCGTAGGTGGGGTACGTGGTGGCTACACCTTC. As protein: CASSVGGVRGGYTF.

There are a few counts of this clone. This chain uses TRBV5-1 with TRBJ2-3, with D uncertain. V lost 1 base, J lost 2 bases, and 8 bases lay in between. This CDR3 is built from 14 residues. Germline CDR1 SGHRS, CDR2 YFSETQ. CDR3 coding DNA: TGCGCCAGCAGCTTGAATAGGGACACAGATACGCAGTATTTT. Amino acid sequence: CASSLNRDTDTQYF.

V and J are TRBV6-5 and TRBJ2-7; unclear D gene. CDR3 length: 12 amino acids. Trimming removed 6 bases from V and 2 bases from J, with 8 bases in between. Germline V CDR1 and CDR2: MNHEY, SVGAGI. The CDR3 is CASRVGPYEQYF. The CDR3 DNA reads as TGTGCCAGCAGGGTAGGTCCCTACGAGCAGTACTTC.

Worth noting for this clone: Other DNA sequences within the sample encode an identical CDR3. J is TRBJ2-5 and V is TRBV9, with 11 bases fitting TRBD2. The CDR3 is 16 residues long. Per the germline V gene, CDR1 is SGDLS and CDR2 is YYNGEE. The ends lost 0 bases at V and 1 base at J; junction bases unmatched: 2. CDR3 sequence: CASSVGLAGTQETQYF. CDR3 coding DNA: TGTGCCAGCAGCGTAGGACTAGCGGGGACCCAAGAGACCCAGTACTTC.

This clone has just a few counts. The chain has TRBV15 and TRBJ2-7; D gene unclear. V lost 0 bases and J lost 2, with 11 bases in between. Per germline, CDR1 LNHNV and CDR2 YYDKDF (reference sequence). The CDR3 is 15 residues long. The CDR3 loop is CATSRDATDPYEQYF. The CDR3 bases are TGTGCCACCAGCAGAGACGCGACCGATCCCTACGAGCAGTACTTC.

The sample holds a few counts of this clone. The genes are TRBV5-4 and TRBJ1-6; D remains unclear. Germline CDR1 is SGHNT and CDR2 is YYREEE (reference sequence). Trimming cost V 1 base and J 7 bases, with 9 bases left between them. The CDR3 loop spans 14 amino acids. The CDR3 loop is CASSLKGLNSPLHF. CDR3 sequence (DNA): TGTGCCAGCAGCTTGAAAGGGTTAAATTCACCCCTCCACTTT.

V and J are TRBV2 and TRBJ1-1; TRBD1 aligns across 7 bases. This CDR3 comprises 13 residues. Trimming removed 6 bases from V and 2 bases from J; junction bases left unmatched: 3. In germline, CDR1 is SNHLY, CDR2 FYNNEI. This CDR3 reads CASRGQTNTEAFF. In nucleotides, the CDR3 is TGTGCCAGCAGGGGACAGACAAACACTGAAGCTTTCTTT.

This sequence joins TRBV4-2 and TRBJ2-5, with D hard to call. Germline values: CDR1 LGHNA, CDR2 YNFKEQ. V lost 0 bases, J lost 2 bases, and 16 bases lay in between. CDR3 size: 17 residues. The DNA of the CDR3 is TGTGCCAGCAGCCAAGATTTAATGGCAGTTCGGCAAGAGACCCAGTACTTC. Translated, it gives CASSQDLMAVRQETQYF.

This clone was picked up a small number of times. The gene calls are TRBV7-8 and TRBJ2-7, with D perhaps matching TRBD1 (6 bases). V lost 2 bases and J lost 2, with 13 bases in between. Germline V lookup: CDR1 SGHVS, CDR2 FQNEAQ. The CDR3 sequence is 15 residues long. CDR3 protein: CASSLNRVVAYEQYF. CDR3 sequence (DNA): TGTGCCAGCAGCTTAAACAGGGTAGTTGCCTACGAGCAGTACTTC. Combining the CDR3 with reference TRBV7-8 and TRBJ2-7 gives the whole variable domain GAGVSQSPRYKVAKRGQDVALRCDPISGHVSLFWYQQALGQGPEFLTYFQNEAQLDKSGLPSDRFFAERPEGSVSTLKIQRTQQEDSAVYLCASSLNRVVAYEQYFGPGTRLTVT.

The CDR3 protein is CASSYGWASTDTQYF. The CDR3 DNA is TGTGCCAGCAGTTACGGGTGGGCTAGCACAGATACGCAGTATTTT. This chain connects TRBV6-5 to TRBJ2-3; D is uncertain. Per the germline V gene, CDR1 is MNHEY and CDR2 is SVGAGI. V lost 2 bases, J lost 0 bases, and 9 bases lay in between. CDR3 size: 15 residues.

There are a few counts of this clone. The rearrangement joins TRBV28 to TRBJ2-7; D could derive from TRBD1 or TRBD2 (5 bases each). CDR1 and CDR2 (germline): MDHEN, SYDVKM. Trimming removed 2 bases from V and 4 bases from J, with 15 bases in between. The CDR3 has 15 amino acids. CDR3 bases: TGTGCCAGCAGTTTAGAAGTCCCAGGGAGTTACGAGCAGTACTTC. It specifies CASSLEVPGSYEQYF.

This clone appeared many times. The chain recombines TRBV4-2 with TRBJ2-6; tentatively, D is TRBD1 (5 bases). The ends were cut back, 3 bases at V and 0 bases at J, with 12 bases in the middle. The CDR3 is made up of 17 amino acids. Germline loops: CDR1 LGHNA, CDR2 YNFKEQ. For the CDR3, the DNA is TGTGCCAGCAGCCAGTCGACAGCTGCCTCTGGGGCCAACGTCCTGACTTTC. It specifies CASSQSTAASGANVLTF.

This clone was recorded a few times. This chain links TRBV21-1 with TRBJ2-1; the D call of TRBD2 is as the table states it, not checked on the DNA. TRBV21-1 is a pseudogene. This CDR3 is 17 amino acids long. The CDR3 loop reads CASSQLGGTSGKNEQFF. The CDR3 nucleotides read TGTGCCAGCAGCCAGTTGGGGGGGACTAGCGGGAAGAATGAGCAGTTCTTC.